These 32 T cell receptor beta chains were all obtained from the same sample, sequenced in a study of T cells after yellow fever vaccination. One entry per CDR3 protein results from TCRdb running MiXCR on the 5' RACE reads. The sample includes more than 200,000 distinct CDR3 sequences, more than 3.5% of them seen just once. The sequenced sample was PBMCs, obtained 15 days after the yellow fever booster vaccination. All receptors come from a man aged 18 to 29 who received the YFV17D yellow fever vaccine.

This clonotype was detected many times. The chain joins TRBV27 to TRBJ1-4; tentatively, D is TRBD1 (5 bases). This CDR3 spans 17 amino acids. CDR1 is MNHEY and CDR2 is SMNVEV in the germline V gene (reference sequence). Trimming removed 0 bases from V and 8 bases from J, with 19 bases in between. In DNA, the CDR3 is TGTGCCAGCAGTTTATCGGGGTGGAAGGGGTTGTCGGAAAAACTGTTTTTT. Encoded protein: CASSLSGWKGLSEKLFF. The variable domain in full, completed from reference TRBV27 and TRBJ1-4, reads EAQVTQNPRYLITVTGKKLTVTCSQNMNHEYMSWYRQDPGLGLRQIYYSMNVEVTDKGDVPEGYKVSRKEKRNFPLILESPSPNQTSLYFCASSLSGWKGLSEKLFFGSGTQLSVL.

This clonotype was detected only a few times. CDR3 in amino acids: CARQGELLSYEQYV. In nucleotides, the CDR3 is TGTGCCAGACAGGGGGAACTCCTCTCCTACGAGCAGTACGTC. This chain connects TRBV6-4 to TRBJ2-7, with 8 bases identical to TRBD1. V shed 9 bases, J shed 0 bases, and the junction held 7 bases outside the gene matches. Germline CDR1 is MRHNA and CDR2 is SNTAGT. The CDR3 is 14 residues long.

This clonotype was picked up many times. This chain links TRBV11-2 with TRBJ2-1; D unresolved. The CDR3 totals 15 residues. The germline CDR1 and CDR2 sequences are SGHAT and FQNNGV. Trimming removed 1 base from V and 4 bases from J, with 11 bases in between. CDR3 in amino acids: CASSLASLEYNEQFF. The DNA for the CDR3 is TGTGCCAGCAGCTTAGCTAGTCTGGAATACAATGAGCAGTTCTTC.

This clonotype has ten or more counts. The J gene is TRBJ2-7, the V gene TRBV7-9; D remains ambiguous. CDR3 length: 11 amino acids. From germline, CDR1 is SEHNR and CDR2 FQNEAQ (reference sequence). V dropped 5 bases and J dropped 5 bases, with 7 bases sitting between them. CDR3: CASSPGDEQYF. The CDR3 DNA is TGTGCCAGCAGCCCTGGGGACGAGCAGTACTTC. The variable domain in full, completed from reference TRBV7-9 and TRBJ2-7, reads DTGVSQNPRHKITKRGQNVTFRCDPISEHNRLYWYRQTLGQGPEFLTYFQNEAQLEKSRLLSDRFSAERPKGSFSTLEIQRTEQGDSAMYLCASSPGDEQYFGPGTRLTVT.

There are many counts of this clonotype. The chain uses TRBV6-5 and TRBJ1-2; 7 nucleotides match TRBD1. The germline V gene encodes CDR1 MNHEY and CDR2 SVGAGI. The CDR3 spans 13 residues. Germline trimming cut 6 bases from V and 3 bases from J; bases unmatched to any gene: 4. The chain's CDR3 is CASSLGQHYGYTF. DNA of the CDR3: TGTGCCAGCAGCCTGGGACAGCACTATGGCTACACCTTC.

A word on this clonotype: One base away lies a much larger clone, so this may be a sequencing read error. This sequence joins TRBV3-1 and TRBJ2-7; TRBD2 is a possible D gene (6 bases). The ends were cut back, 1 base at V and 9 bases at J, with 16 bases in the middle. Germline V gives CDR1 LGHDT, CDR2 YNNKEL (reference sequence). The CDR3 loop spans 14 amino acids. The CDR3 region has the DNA TGTGCCAGCAGCCAAGTGCAGGGTTCGGGGGTGCAGTACGTC. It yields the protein CASSQVQGSGVQYV.

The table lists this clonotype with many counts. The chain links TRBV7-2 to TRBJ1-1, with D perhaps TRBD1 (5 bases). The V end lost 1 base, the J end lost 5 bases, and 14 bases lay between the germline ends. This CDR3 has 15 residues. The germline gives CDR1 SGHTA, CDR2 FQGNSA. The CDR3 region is CASSLVRGEGTEAFF. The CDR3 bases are TGTGCCAGCAGCTTAGTGAGGGGAGAGGGTACTGAAGCTTTCTTT. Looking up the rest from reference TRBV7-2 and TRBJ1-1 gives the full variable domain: GAGVSQSPSNKVTEKGKDVELRCDPISGHTALYWYRQSLGQGLEFLIYFQGNSAPDKSGLPSDRFSAERTGGSVSTLTIQRTQQEDSAVYLCASSLVRGEGTEAFFGQGTRLTVV.

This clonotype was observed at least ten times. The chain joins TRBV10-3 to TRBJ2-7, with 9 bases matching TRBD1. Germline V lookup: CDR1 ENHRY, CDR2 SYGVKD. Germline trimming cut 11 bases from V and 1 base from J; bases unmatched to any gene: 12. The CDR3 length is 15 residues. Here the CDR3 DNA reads TGTGCCTCGAGATATTACAGGGGGCAATCCTACGAGCAGTACTTC. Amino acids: CASRYYRGQSYEQYF.

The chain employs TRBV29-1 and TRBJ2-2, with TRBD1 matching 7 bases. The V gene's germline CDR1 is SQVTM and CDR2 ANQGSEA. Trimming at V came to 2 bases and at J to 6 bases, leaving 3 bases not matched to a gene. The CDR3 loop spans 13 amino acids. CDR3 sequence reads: CSVERQGAGELFF. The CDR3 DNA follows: TGCAGCGTTGAAAGGCAGGGGGCCGGGGAGCTGTTTTTT.

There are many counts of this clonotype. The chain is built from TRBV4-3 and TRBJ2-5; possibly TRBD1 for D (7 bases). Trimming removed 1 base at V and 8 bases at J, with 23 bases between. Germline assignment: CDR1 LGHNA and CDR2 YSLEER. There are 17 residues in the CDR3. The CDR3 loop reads CASSQALPAGGSNTQYF. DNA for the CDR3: TGCGCCAGCAGCCAAGCCCTCCCCGCAGGGGGGAGTAATACCCAGTACTTC.

The CDR3 sequence: CASSLTGTFSDTQYF. As DNA, the CDR3 is TGTGCCAGCAGCTTAACGGGGACATTTTCGGATACGCAGTATTTT. The chain couples TRBV7-3 to TRBJ2-3, with D possibly TRBD1 on 6 matching bases. Germline loops: CDR1 SGHTA, CDR2 FQGTGA. Trimming left V 0 bases short and J 6 bases short, with 13 bases between. This CDR3 has 15 amino acids.

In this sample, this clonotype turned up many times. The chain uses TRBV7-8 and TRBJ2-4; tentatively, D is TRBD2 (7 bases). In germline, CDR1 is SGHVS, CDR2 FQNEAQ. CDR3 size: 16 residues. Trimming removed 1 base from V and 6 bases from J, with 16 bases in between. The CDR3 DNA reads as TGTGCCAGCAGCTTAGTGGGGGGGCAGGGTACAAACATTCAGTACTTC. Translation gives CASSLVGGQGTNIQYF. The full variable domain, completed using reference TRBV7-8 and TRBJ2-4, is GAGVSQSPRYKVAKRGQDVALRCDPISGHVSLFWYQQALGQGPEFLTYFQNEAQLDKSGLPSDRFFAERPEGSVSTLKIQRTQQEDSAVYLCASSLVGGQGTNIQYFGAGTRLSVL.

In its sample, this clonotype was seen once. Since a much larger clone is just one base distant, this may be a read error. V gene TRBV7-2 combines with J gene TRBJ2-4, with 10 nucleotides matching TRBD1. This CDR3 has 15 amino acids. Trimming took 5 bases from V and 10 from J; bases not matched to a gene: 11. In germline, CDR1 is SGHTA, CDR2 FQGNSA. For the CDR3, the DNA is TGTACCAGCAGCCCCTCCGGGACAGGGGCGTTGATTCAGTACTTC. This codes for CTSSPSGTGALIQYF. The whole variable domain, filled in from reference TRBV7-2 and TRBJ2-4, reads GAGVSQSPSNKVTEKGKDVELRCDPISGHTALYWYRQSLGQGLEFLIYFQGNSAPDKSGLPSDRFSAERTGGSVSTLTIQRTQQEDSAVYLCTSSPSGTGALIQYFGAGTRLSVL.

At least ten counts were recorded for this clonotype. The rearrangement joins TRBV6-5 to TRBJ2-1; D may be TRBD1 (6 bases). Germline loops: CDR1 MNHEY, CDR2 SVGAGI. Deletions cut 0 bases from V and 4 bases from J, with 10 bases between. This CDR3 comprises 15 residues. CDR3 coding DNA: TGTGCCAGCAGTTACTCGTCAGGGGCTTACAATGAGCAGTTCTTC. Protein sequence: CASSYSSGAYNEQFF.

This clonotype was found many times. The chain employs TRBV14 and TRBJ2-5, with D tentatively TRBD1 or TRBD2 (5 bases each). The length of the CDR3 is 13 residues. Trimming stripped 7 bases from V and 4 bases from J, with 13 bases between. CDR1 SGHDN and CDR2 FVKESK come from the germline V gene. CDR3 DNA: TGTGCCAGCAACCACCCTGGGGGAGAGACCCAGTACTTC. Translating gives CASNHPGGETQYF.

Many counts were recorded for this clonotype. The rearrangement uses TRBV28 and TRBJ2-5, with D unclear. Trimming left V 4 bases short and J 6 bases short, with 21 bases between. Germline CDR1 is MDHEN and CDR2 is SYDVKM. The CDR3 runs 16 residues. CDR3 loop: CASSYYLGPDSKTQYF. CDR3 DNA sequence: TGTGCCAGCAGTTATTACCTCGGTCCCGATAGCAAGACCCAGTACTTC.

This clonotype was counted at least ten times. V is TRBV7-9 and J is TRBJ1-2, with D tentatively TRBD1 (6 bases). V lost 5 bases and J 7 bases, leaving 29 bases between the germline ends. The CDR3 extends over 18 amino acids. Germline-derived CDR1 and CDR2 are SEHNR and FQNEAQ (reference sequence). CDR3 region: CASSSFLGGGPYLSGYTF. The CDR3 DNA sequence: TGTGCCAGCAGCAGCTTTTTAGGGGGGGGACCGTACTTGTCTGGCTACACCTTC.

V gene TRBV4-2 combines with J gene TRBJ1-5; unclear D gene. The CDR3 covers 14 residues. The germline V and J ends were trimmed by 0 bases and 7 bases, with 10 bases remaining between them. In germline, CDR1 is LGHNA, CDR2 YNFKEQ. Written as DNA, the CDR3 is TGTGCCAGCAGCCAAGATAGATTGGGACAGCCCCAGCATTTT. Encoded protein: CASSQDRLGQPQHF.

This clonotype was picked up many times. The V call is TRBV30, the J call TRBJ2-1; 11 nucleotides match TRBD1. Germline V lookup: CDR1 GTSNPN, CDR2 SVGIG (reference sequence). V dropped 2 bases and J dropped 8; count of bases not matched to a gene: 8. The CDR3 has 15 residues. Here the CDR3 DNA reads TGTGCCTGGAGTCCGGGGACAGGGGGTTCGGATGAGCAGTTCTTC. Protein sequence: CAWSPGTGGSDEQFF.

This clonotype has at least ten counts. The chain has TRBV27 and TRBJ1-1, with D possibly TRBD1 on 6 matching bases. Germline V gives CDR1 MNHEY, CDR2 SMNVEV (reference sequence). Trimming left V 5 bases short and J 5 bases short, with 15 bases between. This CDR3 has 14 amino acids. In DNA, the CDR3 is TGTGCCAGCAGTCTACAGGGACGGTTGACTGAAGCTTTCTTT. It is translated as CASSLQGRLTEAFF.

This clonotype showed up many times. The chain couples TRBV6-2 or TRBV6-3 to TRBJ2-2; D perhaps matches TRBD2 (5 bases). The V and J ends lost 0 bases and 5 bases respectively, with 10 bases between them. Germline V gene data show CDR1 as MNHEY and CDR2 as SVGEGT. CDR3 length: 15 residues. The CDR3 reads CASSYSSPGTGELFF. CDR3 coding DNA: TGTGCCAGCAGTTACTCGAGTCCGGGGACCGGGGAGCTGTTTTTT.

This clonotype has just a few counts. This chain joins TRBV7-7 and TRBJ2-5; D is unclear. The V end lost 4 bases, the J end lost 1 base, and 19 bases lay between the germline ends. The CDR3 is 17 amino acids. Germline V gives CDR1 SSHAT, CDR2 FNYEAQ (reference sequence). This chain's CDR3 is CASSSYTESPSQETQYF. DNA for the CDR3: TGTGCCAGCAGCTCGTATACGGAGTCCCCGAGCCAAGAGACCCAGTACTTC.

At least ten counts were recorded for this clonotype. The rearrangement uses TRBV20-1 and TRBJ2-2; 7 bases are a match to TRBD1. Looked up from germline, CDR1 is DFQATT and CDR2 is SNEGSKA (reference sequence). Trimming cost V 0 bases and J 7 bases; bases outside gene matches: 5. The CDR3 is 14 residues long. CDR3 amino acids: CSARDQNRGGELFF. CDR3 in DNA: TGCAGTGCTAGAGACCAGAACAGGGGCGGGGAGCTGTTTTTT.

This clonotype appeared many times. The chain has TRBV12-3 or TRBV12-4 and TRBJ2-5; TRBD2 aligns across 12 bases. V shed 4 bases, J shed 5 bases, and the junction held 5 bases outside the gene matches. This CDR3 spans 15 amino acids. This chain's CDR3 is CASSWTSGVMETQYF. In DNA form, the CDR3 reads TGTGCCAGCAGTTGGACTAGCGGGGTCATGGAGACCCAGTACTTC.

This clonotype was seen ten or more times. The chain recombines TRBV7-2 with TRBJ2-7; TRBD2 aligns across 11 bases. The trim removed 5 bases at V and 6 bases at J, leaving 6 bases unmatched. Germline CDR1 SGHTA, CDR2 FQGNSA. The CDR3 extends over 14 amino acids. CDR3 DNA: TGTGCCAGCAGCCCTAGCGGGGGGTACCCCGAGCAGTACTTC. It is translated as CASSPSGGYPEQYF.

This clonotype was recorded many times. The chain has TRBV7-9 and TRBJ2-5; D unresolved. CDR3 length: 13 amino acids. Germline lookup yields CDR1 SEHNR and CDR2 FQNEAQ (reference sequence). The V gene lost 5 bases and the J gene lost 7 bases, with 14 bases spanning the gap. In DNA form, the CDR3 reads TGTGCCAGCAGCCTGGGCGGCTCCGGGACCCAGTACTTC. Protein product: CASSLGGSGTQYF.

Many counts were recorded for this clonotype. This CDR3 is CASSYSGGASHEQFF. The CDR3 DNA follows: TGTGCCAGCAGCTATAGCGGGGGGGCATCTCATGAGCAGTTCTTC. The rearrangement joins TRBV6-5 to TRBJ2-1; 11 nucleotides align to TRBD2. The CDR3 is made up of 15 amino acids. Trimming removed 6 bases from V and 8 bases from J; junction bases left unmatched: 9. The V gene's germline CDR1 is MNHEY and CDR2 SVGAGI.

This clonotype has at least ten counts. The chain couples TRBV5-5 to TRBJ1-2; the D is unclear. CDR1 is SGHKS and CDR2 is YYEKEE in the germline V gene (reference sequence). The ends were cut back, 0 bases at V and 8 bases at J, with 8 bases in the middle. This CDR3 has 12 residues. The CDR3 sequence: CASSLGSVGYTF. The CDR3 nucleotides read TGTGCCAGCAGCTTGGGGTCGGTCGGCTACACCTTC.

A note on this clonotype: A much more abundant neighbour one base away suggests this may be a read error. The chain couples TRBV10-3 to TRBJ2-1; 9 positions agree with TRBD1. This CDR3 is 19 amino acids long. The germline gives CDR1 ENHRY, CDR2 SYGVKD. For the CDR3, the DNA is TGTGCCATCAGTGAGTACCGGGACAGGGACCTGAGCTCCTTCAATGAGCAGTTCTTC. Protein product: CAISEYRDRDLSSFNEQFF.

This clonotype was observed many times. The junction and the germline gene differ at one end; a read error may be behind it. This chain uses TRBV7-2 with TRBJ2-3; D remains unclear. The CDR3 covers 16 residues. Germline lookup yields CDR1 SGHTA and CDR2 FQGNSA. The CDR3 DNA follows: TGTGCCAGCAGTTTAGTAAGTGACGGGTACGCAGATACGCAGTATTTT. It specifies CASSLVSDGYADTQYF.

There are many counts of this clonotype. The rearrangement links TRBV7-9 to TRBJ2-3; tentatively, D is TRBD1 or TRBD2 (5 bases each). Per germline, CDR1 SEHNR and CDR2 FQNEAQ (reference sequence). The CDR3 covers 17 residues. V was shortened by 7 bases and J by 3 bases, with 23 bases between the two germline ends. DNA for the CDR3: TGTGCCAGCACCCCGGCAATTGAGGGGATTGTGACAGATACGCAGTATTTT. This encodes CASTPAIEGIVTDTQYF.

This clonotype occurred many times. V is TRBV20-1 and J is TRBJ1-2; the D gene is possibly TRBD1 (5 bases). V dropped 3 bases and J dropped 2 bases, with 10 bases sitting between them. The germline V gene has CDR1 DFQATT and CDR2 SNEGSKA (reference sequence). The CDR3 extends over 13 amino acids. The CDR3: CSASGGVNYGYTF. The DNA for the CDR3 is TGCAGTGCTAGCGGGGGGGTGAACTATGGCTACACCTTC.